The T cell receptor beta chain described here comes from a study of neurological immune-mediated disorders. TCRdb processed the 5' RACE reads anew with MiXCR; each CDR3 protein has one entry. The table shows approximately 50,000 distinct CDR3 sequences, with 10% occurring only once. From germline, CDR1 is SGHRS and CDR2 YFSETQ. The length of the CDR3 is 15 residues. Trimming removed 2 bases from V and 0 bases from J, with 12 bases in between. This clonotype has a count of ten or more. The rearrangement uses TRBV5-1 and TRBJ2-7; a possible D gene is TRBD1 (5 bases). The specimen sequenced was PBMCs. The source of this sequence is a man aged 70-80 years with HTLV-1-associated myelopathy (HAM/TSP). CDR3 nucleotides: TGCGCCAGCAGCTTTAGGTTGGACACCTCCTACGAGCAGTACTTC. Its protein product is CASSFRLDTSYEQYF. Supplemented by reference TRBV5-1 and TRBJ2-7, the full variable domain reads KAGVTQTPRYLIKTRGQQVTLSCSPISGHRSVSWYQQTPGQGLQFLFEYFSETQRNKGNFPGRFSGRQFSNSRSEMNVSTLELGDSALYLCASSFRLDTSYEQYFGPGTRLTVT.